Following are 6 T cell receptor beta chains from one sample sequenced in a study of cytomegalovirus exposure and HLA in healthy donors. Primers: 60 Vbeta forward and 13 Jbeta reverse. Some clones are missing from TCRdb's copy, which holds only in-frame ones; the method was immunoSEQ multiplex PCR. The sample lists under 150,000 clones; around three quarters were seen once. The sample comprised PBMCs. Every receptor here comes from a woman aged 45-65 years in good health and CMV-seronegative.

This sequence joins TRBV2 and TRBJ1-5; a possible D gene is TRBD1 (6 bases). CDR3 size: 15 residues. Looked up from germline, CDR1 is SNHLY and CDR2 is FYNNEI. Trimming pared 6 bases from V and 2 bases from J, leaving 14 bases between. The CDR3: CASRRGGYGNQPQHF. In DNA, the CDR3 is TGTGCCAGCAGGAGGGGGGGGTACGGCAATCAGCCCCAGCATTTT. Supplemented by reference TRBV2 and TRBJ1-5, the full variable domain reads EPEVTQTPSHQVTQMGQEVILRCVPISNHLYFYWYRQILGQKVEFLVSFYNNEISEKSEIFDDQFSVERPDGSNFTLKIRSTKLEDSAMYFCASRRGGYGNQPQHFGDGTRLSIL.

DNA for the CDR3: TGTGCCAGCAGCTTGGGGCGGAGCAATCAGCCCCAGCATTTT. It codes for CASSLGRSNQPQHF. The rearrangement links TRBV5-6 to TRBJ1-5; no reliable D call. CDR1 is SGHDT, CDR2 YYEEEE, per germline. The V gene lost 0 bases and the J gene lost 1 base, with 5 bases spanning the gap. This CDR3 is 14 amino acids long. The variable domain in full, with the rest retrieved from reference TRBV5-6 and TRBJ1-5, is DAGVTQSPTHLIKTRGQQVTLRCSPKSGHDTVSWYQQALGQGPQFIFQYYEEEERQRGNFPDRFSGHQFPNYSSELNVNALLLGDSALYLCASSLGRSNQPQHFGDGTRLSIL.

The CDR3 DNA follows: TGTGCCAGCAGCGTGGGTAGGGGATCTGAAAAACTGTTTTTT. Protein: CASSVGRGSEKLFF. The J gene is TRBJ1-4, the V gene TRBV9, with a possible D match to TRBD1 (5 bases). Germline CDR1 is SGDLS and CDR2 is YYNGEE. The V gene lost 2 bases and the J gene lost 7 bases, with 12 bases spanning the gap. The length of the CDR3 is 14 residues.

V and J are TRBV5-1 and TRBJ2-1; D might be TRBD1 (5 bases). In germline, CDR1 is SGHRS, CDR2 YFSETQ. CDR3 size: 15 residues. V dropped 4 bases and J dropped 2 bases, with 13 bases sitting between them. CDR3 residues: CASSPQKGPYNEQFF. The CDR3 region has the DNA TGCGCCAGCAGCCCTCAAAAGGGGCCCTACAATGAGCAGTTCTTC.

J is TRBJ2-5 and V is TRBV7-6; 9 positions agree with TRBD2. Germline lookup yields CDR1 SGHVS and CDR2 FNYEAQ. The CDR3 sequence is 13 residues long. The ends lost 5 bases at V and 4 bases at J; junction bases unmatched: 2. The CDR3 sequence: CASSSSGRETQYF. CDR3 bases: TGTGCCAGCAGCAGTAGCGGGAGAGAGACCCAGTACTTC.

The chain's CDR3 is CAWSAPGAGNQPQHF. CDR3 coding DNA: TGTGCCTGGAGTGCCCCAGGGGCGGGCAATCAGCCCCAGCATTTT. V and J are TRBV30 and TRBJ1-5, with D tentatively TRBD1 (6 bases). Between the trimmed V and J ends, which lost 1 base and 2 bases, there was a span of 12 bases. Germline loops: CDR1 GTSNPN, CDR2 SVGIG (reference sequence). The CDR3 is 15 residues long.